These 31 T cell receptor beta chains were sequenced from one sample in a study of CD8+ T cells in alopecia areata. Extracted from the samples, RNA was reverse transcribed into cDNA to serve as the sequencing template. Profiling relied on immunoSEQ multiplex PCR, and the TCRdb table lists in-frame clones only, not all of them. Among 150,000 to 200,000 clones listed, 60% were seen once. Treatment reported: oral pan-JAK inhibitor, 5-10 mg twice daily. The material sequenced was CD4+ T cells sorted from blood, taken at week 24, from a patient treated with tofacitinib. Receptor source: a human donor with alopecia areata.

This clone was seen only once. This chain links TRBV5-4 with TRBJ1-5; no firm D call. The CDR3 contains 14 residues. The V gene lost 4 bases and the J gene lost 0 bases, with 8 bases spanning the gap. CDR1 is SGHNT, CDR2 YYREEE, per germline (reference sequence). The CDR3 region has the DNA TGTGCCAGCAGCGCCGGGATTAGCAATCAGCCCCAGCATTTT. Amino acid sequence: CASSAGISNQPQHF.

This sequence joins TRBV7-9 and TRBJ2-7; either TRBD1 or TRBD2 may supply D (5 bases each). With 5 bases removed from V and 2 bases from J, the gap between germline ends came to 13 bases. CDR3 size: 14 residues. The V gene's germline CDR1 is SEHNR and CDR2 FQNEAQ (reference sequence). CDR3 loop: CASSHGTVTYEQYF. The DNA of the CDR3 is TGTGCCAGCAGCCACGGGACCGTCACCTACGAGCAGTACTTC. Together with reference TRBV7-9 and TRBJ2-7, the CDR3 gives the full variable domain: DTGVSQNPRHKITKRGQNVTFRCDPISEHNRLYWYRQTLGQGPEFLTYFQNEAQLEKSRLLSDRFSAERPKGSFSTLEIQRTEQGDSAMYLCASSHGTVTYEQYFGPGTRLTVT.

This chain links TRBV6-1 with TRBJ2-1; no definite D call. The V gene lost 6 bases and the J gene lost 3 bases, with 12 bases spanning the gap. CDR3 length: 14 residues. Germline CDR1 reads MNHNS; CDR2 reads SASEGT. Here the CDR3 DNA reads TGTGCCAGCAGACCGGGCGCAGACTACAATGAGCAGTTCTTC. Translation: CASRPGADYNEQFF.

Of note for this clone: This specimen includes other DNA sequences encoding the same CDR3. The V call is TRBV6-5, the J call TRBJ1-6; 12 bases fit TRBD1. Germline loops: CDR1 MNHEY, CDR2 SVGAGI. This CDR3 comprises 16 residues. V shed 4 bases, J shed 7 bases, and the junction held 5 bases outside the gene matches. The CDR3 loop is CASSSGTGGFNSPLHF. The CDR3 nucleotides are TGTGCCAGCAGTTCCGGGACAGGGGGCTTCAATTCACCCCTCCACTTT.

The chain carries TRBV4-1 and TRBJ2-2; 9 bases align to TRBD1. The CDR3 runs to 17 residues. V was pared by 1 base and J by 5 bases, with 8 bases of the junction left unmatched. The germline V gene has CDR1 MGHRA and CDR2 YSYEKL. The CDR3 DNA sequence: TGCGCCAGCAGCCAAGGAAGGGGGACAGGGACGACCGGGGAGCTGTTTTTT. Translating it yields CASSQGRGTGTTGELFF.

V usage is TRBV5-1 and J usage is TRBJ2-2; perhaps TRBD1 as D (5 bases). V lost 4 bases and J 1 base, leaving 11 bases between the germline ends. The CDR3 contains 15 residues. Germline values: CDR1 SGHRS, CDR2 YFSETQ. The CDR3: CASSQDTGNTGELFF. CDR3 DNA sequence: TGCGCCAGCAGCCAGGACACCGGGAACACCGGGGAGCTGTTTTTT. Using reference TRBV5-1 and TRBJ2-2 for the parts outside the CDR3, the full variable domain is KAGVTQTPRYLIKTRGQQVTLSCSPISGHRSVSWYQQTPGQGLQFLFEYFSETQRNKGNFPGRFSGRQFSNSRSEMNVSTLELGDSALYLCASSQDTGNTGELFFGEGSRLTVL.

This clone was counted a few times. The CDR3 DNA follows: TGTGCCAGCAGTTTATTGAGCGGGGGGGCTGAGACCCAGTACTTC. Translated: CASSLLSGGAETQYF. The V call is TRBV28, the J call TRBJ2-5; 10 bases align to TRBD2. After removal of 1 base from V and 5 bases from J, the junction contained 4 bases not matched to a gene. This CDR3 spans 15 amino acids. The germline V gene encodes CDR1 MDHEN and CDR2 SYDVKM.

This clone appeared a few times. This chain joins TRBV28 and TRBJ2-5, with D possibly matching TRBD1 (6 bases). Germline CDR1 reads MDHEN; CDR2 reads SYDVKM. The CDR3 totals 15 residues. The germline V and J ends were trimmed by 6 bases and 4 bases, with 18 bases remaining between them. As DNA, the CDR3 is TGTGCCAGCAGCCAAGGGGACATCGGTGGAGAGACCCAGTACTTC. Its protein product is CASSQGDIGGETQYF.

This clone was seen more than once but under ten times. This sequence joins TRBV7-9 and TRBJ2-3; D is perhaps TRBD2 (5 bases). The CDR3 covers 13 residues. Germline V gene data show CDR1 as SEHNR and CDR2 as FQNEAQ (reference sequence). Trimming shortened V by 1 base and J by 3 bases, and 5 bases separated the two germline ends. CDR3 amino acids: CASSLERTDTQYF. The DNA for the CDR3 is TGTGCCAGCAGCTTAGAGCGGACAGATACGCAGTATTTT.

This clone was counted only a few times. V is TRBV2 and J is TRBJ1-2; TRBD1 aligns across 12 bases. The CDR3 contains 13 residues. The trim removed 8 bases at V and 8 bases at J, leaving 6 bases unmatched. Germline V gene sequence: CDR1 SNHLY, CDR2 FYNNEI. DNA of the CDR3: TGTGCCAGCCGAGGGACAGGGGGCCGAGGCTACACCTTC. Translated: CASRGTGGRGYTF.

V gene TRBV6-5 combines with J gene TRBJ1-6; D is unresolved. This CDR3 contains 15 residues. The V gene lost 4 bases and the J gene lost 2 bases, with 9 bases spanning the gap. Germline values: CDR1 MNHEY, CDR2 SVGAGI. CDR3 DNA: TGTGCCAGCAGTTCAACGCTACCCTATAATTCACCCCTCCACTTT. It specifies CASSSTLPYNSPLHF.

The genes are TRBV10-3 and TRBJ1-1; weak D call: TRBD1 (5 bases). The CDR3 loop spans 12 amino acids. V lost 6 bases and J 11 bases, leaving 16 bases between the germline ends. From germline, CDR1 is ENHRY and CDR2 SYGVKD. The CDR3 nucleotides read TGTGCCATCAGCAGCCAAGGGACGGATGCTTTCTTT. The encoded protein is CAISSQGTDAFF.

V usage is TRBV5-1 and J usage is TRBJ1-1; 11 nucleotides line up with TRBD1. This CDR3 spans 16 amino acids. The germline V gene has CDR1 SGHRS and CDR2 YFSETQ. Trimming took 6 bases from V and 4 from J; bases not matched to a gene: 11. The CDR3 sequence: CASNLPGQGASTEAFF. CDR3 in DNA: TGCGCCAGCAATCTACCCGGACAGGGGGCGAGCACTGAAGCTTTCTTT.

The chain carries TRBV4-1 and TRBJ1-2; 7 bases fit TRBD1. V lost 0 bases to trimming and J lost 8 bases; unmatched junction nucleotides: 9. This CDR3 has 15 amino acids. In germline, CDR1 is MGHRA, CDR2 YSYEKL. The CDR3 loop reads CASSQDRPGDSGYTF. In nucleotides, the CDR3 is TGCGCCAGCAGCCAAGATCGGCCTGGGGACAGCGGCTACACCTTC.

The rearrangement joins TRBV18 to TRBJ2-1; the D is unclear. CDR1 is KGHSH and CDR2 is LQKENI in the germline V gene. Trimming shortened V by 1 base and J by 11 bases, and 9 bases separated the two germline ends. There are 12 residues in the CDR3. CDR3 sequence reads: CASSPLSGKQFF. The CDR3 DNA reads TGTGCCAGCTCACCACTCTCCGGTAAGCAGTTCTTC.

J is TRBJ1-2 and V is TRBV5-1; D is uncertain. CDR1 is SGHRS, CDR2 YFSETQ, per germline. The CDR3 length is 13 residues. Deletions cut 0 bases from V and 5 bases from J, with 8 bases between. The CDR3, as DNA: TGCGCCAGCAGCTTGGAACCAAGATATGGCTACACCTTC. Translated: CASSLEPRYGYTF.

The chain has TRBV29-1 and TRBJ2-3, with D uncertain. This CDR3 is built from 15 residues. Per the germline V gene, CDR1 is SQVTM and CDR2 is ANQGSEA. Trimming removed 7 bases from V and 2 bases from J, with 19 bases in between. CDR3 protein: CSADSLPDPTDTQYF. CDR3 bases: TGCAGCGCCGACTCGCTGCCTGACCCCACAGATACGCAGTATTTT.

The J gene is TRBJ1-2, the V gene TRBV5-1; 8 bases agree with TRBD1. Germline values: CDR1 SGHRS, CDR2 YFSETQ. CDR3 length equals 16 residues. The V segment lost 1 base and the J segment 7 bases; nucleotides outside the gene matches: 12. The CDR3: CASSLSGGRGLRGYTF. Written as DNA, the CDR3 is TGCGCCAGCAGCTTGAGTGGCGGCAGGGGGCTTCGTGGCTACACCTTC.

In its sample, this clone was seen a few times. The chain links TRBV2 to TRBJ2-3; unclear D gene. The CDR3 loop spans 13 amino acids. The V gene lost 1 base and the J gene lost 11 bases, with 13 bases spanning the gap. Germline CDR1 is SNHLY and CDR2 is FYNNEI. CDR3 amino acids: CASSEGVATKQYF. CDR3 nucleotides: TGTGCCAGCAGTGAAGGTGTCGCGACCAAGCAGTATTTT.

The rearrangement links TRBV7-9 to TRBJ2-5, with a tentative D call TRBD1 (6 bases). V shed 8 bases and J shed 4 bases, with 8 bases lying between them. CDR1 is SEHNR and CDR2 is FQNEAQ in the germline V gene (reference sequence). The CDR3 has 11 residues. The CDR3 reads CASPRGETQYF. The CDR3 bases are TGTGCCAGCCCCAGGGGAGAGACCCAGTACTTC.

This clone was observed a handful of times. The gene calls are TRBV10-3 and TRBJ2-7; a possible D gene is TRBD1 (6 bases). The CDR3 is 14 residues long. V lost 4 bases and J lost 4, with 14 bases in between. Germline CDR1 ENHRY, CDR2 SYGVKD. The CDR3, as DNA: TGTGCCATCAGTGTTGAAGGGGGACGATACGAGCAGTACTTC. Translation: CAISVEGGRYEQYF.

This clone has a handful of counts. V gene TRBV30 combines with J gene TRBJ1-1; 8 bases map to TRBD1. Trimming removed 3 bases from V and 5 bases from J; junction bases left unmatched: 8. Looked up from germline, CDR1 is GTSNPN and CDR2 is SVGIG (reference sequence). The CDR3 spans 14 residues. The CDR3 protein is CAWRTKQGDTEAFF. CDR3 bases: TGTGCCTGGAGAACTAAACAGGGGGATACTGAAGCTTTCTTT.

The chain joins TRBV5-1 to TRBJ2-7, with D possibly matching TRBD2 (6 bases). Germline CDR1 reads SGHRS; CDR2 reads YFSETQ. V gave up 4 bases and J gave up 2 bases, with 19 bases separating them. The CDR3 has 16 amino acids. CDR3 sequence reads: CASSPGAVGLTYEQYF. The DNA for the CDR3 is TGCGCCAGCAGCCCGGGAGCGGTAGGACTAACCTACGAGCAGTACTTC.

V gene TRBV4-2 combines with J gene TRBJ2-2; 8 positions agree with TRBD2. The ends lost 11 bases at V and 5 bases at J; junction bases unmatched: 7. CDR3 size: 13 residues. The germline V gene has CDR1 LGHNA and CDR2 YNFKEQ. The CDR3 is CAVGGGLTGELFF. The CDR3 region has the DNA TGTGCCGTGGGCGGGGGGCTTACCGGGGAGCTGTTTTTT.

The chain joins TRBV29-1 to TRBJ2-3; TRBD1 might be the D (5 bases). The V and J ends lost 3 bases and 4 bases respectively, with 14 bases between them. Germline V gene sequence: CDR1 SQVTM, CDR2 ANQGSEA. The CDR3 length is 14 residues. The DNA for the CDR3 is TGCAGCGTTGAGGTTGACAGACATCCAGATACGCAGTATTTT. This gives the protein CSVEVDRHPDTQYF.

The V gene is TRBV27, the J gene TRBJ1-6; 8 nucleotides align to TRBD1. The germline CDR1 and CDR2 sequences are MNHEY and SMNVEV (reference sequence). With 1 base clipped from V and 0 bases from J, the junction kept 11 bases outside the gene matches. The CDR3 is 20 amino acids. Here the CDR3 reads CASSLFPGQGKSSYNSPLHF. CDR3 in DNA: TGTGCCAGCAGTTTATTCCCAGGACAGGGAAAGAGCTCCTATAATTCACCCCTCCACTTT.

The chain has TRBV29-1 and TRBJ2-5; 13 bases agree with TRBD2. V trimming: 2 bases; J trimming: 4 bases; junction bases outside the gene matches: 1. Looked up from germline, CDR1 is SQVTM and CDR2 is ANQGSEA. This CDR3 has 14 residues. The CDR3 region has the DNA TGCAGCGTTGAAACTAGCGGGGGGGGAGAGACCCAGTACTTC. It codes for CSVETSGGGETQYF.

The chain carries TRBV2 and TRBJ2-3, with 8 bases lining up with TRBD2. Per germline, CDR1 SNHLY and CDR2 FYNNEI. This CDR3 spans 15 amino acids. The trim removed 1 base at V and 1 base at J, leaving 1 base unmatched. For the CDR3, the DNA is TGTGCCAGCAGTGAAGGCGGGGGGCGCACAGATACGCAGTATTTT. Protein sequence: CASSEGGGRTDTQYF.

The rearrangement uses TRBV5-6 and TRBJ2-7, with D perhaps matching TRBD1 or TRBD2 (5 bases each). The CDR3 consists of 17 residues. V lost 4 bases and J lost 2, with 22 bases in between. In germline, CDR1 is SGHDT, CDR2 YYEEEE. CDR3 sequence: CASSNQPGTGRTYEQYF. In nucleotides, the CDR3 is TGTGCCAGCAGCAACCAGCCCGGGACGGGAAGAACCTACGAGCAGTACTTC.

The V and J genes are TRBV11-2 and TRBJ1-1; possibly TRBD1 for D (6 bases). This CDR3 is built from 14 residues. V was cut by 3 bases and J by 0 bases, with 8 bases left in between. CDR1 and CDR2 (germline): SGHAT, FQNNGV. CDR3 coding DNA: TGTGCCAGCAGCTTGGGGGGCATGAACACTGAAGCTTTCTTT. Amino acid sequence: CASSLGGMNTEAFF.

The chain links TRBV30 to TRBJ1-2; maybe TRBD1 (5 bases). The CDR3 has 11 amino acids. Trimming shortened V by 5 bases and J by 7 bases, and 11 bases separated the two germline ends. Germline CDR1 reads GTSNPN; CDR2 reads SVGIG (reference sequence). CDR3 sequence: CAWAIRGGYTF. In DNA, the CDR3 is TGTGCCTGGGCCATTAGGGGTGGCTACACCTTC.